The 27 T cell receptor beta chains below all came from one sample that was sequenced in a study of blood T cell repertoires in COVID-19. Here immunoSEQ multiplex PCR was the method, and the copy in TCRdb shows in-frame clones only, minus some. The sample holds around 270,000 clones, approximately 90% seen once. The specimen sequenced was peripheral blood. The receptors shown here come from a man aged 25 to 40 with acute or convalescent COVID-19.

This rearrangement joins TRBV19 to TRBJ1-3; possible D gene TRBD1, 5 bases. CDR1 and CDR2 (germline): LNHDA, SQIVND (reference sequence). The CDR3 is 13 amino acids. V was pared by 3 bases and J by 7 bases, with 10 bases between. CDR3 protein: CASSIQGRNTIYF. In DNA, the CDR3 is TGTGCCAGTAGTATCCAGGGTCGGAACACCATATATTTT. The variable domain in full, with the rest retrieved from reference TRBV19 and TRBJ1-3, is DGGITQSPKYLFRKEGQNVTLSCEQNLNHDAMYWYRQDPGQGLRLIYYSQIVNDFQKGDIAEGYSVSREKKESFPLTVTSAQKNPTAFYLCASSIQGRNTIYFGEGSWLTVV.

V and J are TRBV28 and TRBJ1-2; no clear D gene. Trimming removed 5 bases at V and 0 bases at J, with 16 bases between. Germline CDR1 reads MDHEN; CDR2 reads SYDVKM. The CDR3 contains 16 residues. The CDR3 loop is CASSIPQAQANYGYTF. For the CDR3, the DNA is TGTGCCAGCAGTATACCCCAGGCCCAAGCTAACTATGGCTACACCTTC.

The chain joins TRBV25-1 to TRBJ1-6, with D unclear. The CDR3 has 13 residues. Per the germline V gene, CDR1 is MGHDK and CDR2 is SYGVNS. V was cut by 2 bases and J by 9 bases, with 8 bases left in between. CDR3 sequence reads: CASSEGWSSPLHF. CDR3 coding DNA: TGTGCCAGCAGTGAAGGTTGGAGTTCACCCCTCCACTTT.

The V call is TRBV7-2, the J call TRBJ2-5; 7 bases align to TRBD1. Germline CDR1 and CDR2: SGHTA and FQGNSA. The CDR3 has 14 residues. Trimming removed 6 bases from V and 5 bases from J; junction bases left unmatched: 9. The CDR3 region is CASRIHRGLETQYF. The DNA of the CDR3 is TGTGCCAGCAGGATTCACAGGGGATTGGAGACCCAGTACTTC.

The chain carries TRBV9 and TRBJ1-6, with 8 bases that match TRBD1. The CDR3 contains 15 residues. The germline CDR1 and CDR2 sequences are SGDLS and YYNGEE. J gave up 6 bases and V 3 bases, and 5 bases lay outside the gene matches. The CDR3 reads CASSARTGTNSPLHF. The DNA for the CDR3 is TGTGCCAGCAGCGCTCGGACAGGGACTAATTCACCCCTCCACTTT.

The rearrangement uses TRBV10-3 and TRBJ2-7; 9 bases line up with TRBD1. Trimming cost V 0 bases and J 2 bases; bases outside gene matches: 8. CDR3 size: 17 residues. Germline V CDR1 and CDR2: ENHRY, SYGVKD. This CDR3 is CAISESGTGNHPYEQYF. CDR3 bases: TGTGCCATCAGTGAGTCGGGGACAGGGAACCATCCCTACGAGCAGTACTTC.

The chain uses TRBV19 and TRBJ1-5; D perhaps matches TRBD1 (5 bases). V dropped 5 bases and J dropped 4 bases, with 18 bases sitting between them. The germline V gene encodes CDR1 LNHDA and CDR2 SQIVND (reference sequence). The CDR3 consists of 16 residues. The DNA of the CDR3 is TGTGCCAGTAGTTCTCGGCAGGGCGGACTAAATCAGCCCCAGCATTTT. Its protein is CASSSRQGGLNQPQHF.

The chain uses TRBV14 and TRBJ2-6; D is unresolved. V lost 3 bases and J 3 bases, leaving 6 bases between the germline ends. This CDR3 comprises 14 residues. The V gene's germline CDR1 is SGHDN and CDR2 FVKESK. The DNA of the CDR3 is TGTGCCAGCAGCCACACGCGTGGGGCCAACGTCCTGACTTTC. Its translation is CASSHTRGANVLTF. Filled out from reference TRBV14 and TRBJ2-6, the complete variable domain reads EAGVTQFPSHSVIEKGQTVTLRCDPISGHDNLYWYRRVMGKEIKFLLHFVKESKQDESGMPNNRFLAERTGGTYSTLKVQPAELEDSGVYFCASSHTRGANVLTFGAGSRLTVL.

This chain uses TRBV6-6 with TRBJ2-5; D remains ambiguous. The CDR3 has 13 residues. Germline assignment: CDR1 MNHNY and CDR2 SVGAGI (reference sequence). V was clipped by 0 bases and J by 5 bases, with 7 bases between them. The chain's CDR3 is CASSYSIRETQYF. In nucleotides, the CDR3 is TGTGCCAGCAGTTACTCTATCCGGGAGACCCAGTACTTC.

This clone is a singleton in its sample. This sequence joins TRBV3-1 (or the pseudogene TRBV3-2) and TRBJ2-3; a weak D match, TRBD2 (5 bases). The CDR3 sequence is 16 residues long. Per germline, CDR1 LGHDT and CDR2 YNNKEL (reference sequence). Trimming left V 0 bases short and J 2 bases short, with 12 bases between. CDR3: CASSQDPGSTTDTQYF. The CDR3 coding sequence is TGTGCCAGCAGCCAAGATCCGGGGTCCACCACAGATACGCAGTATTTT.

The table lists this clone with a count of one. The chain recombines TRBV9 with TRBJ1-2, with no clear D. Trimming took off 6 bases at V and 3 bases at J, with 21 bases between the two ends. The germline CDR1 and CDR2 sequences are SGDLS and YYNGEE. This CDR3 has 16 residues. CDR3 bases: TGTGCCAGCACCATTGGGGTTCGGGGTAGCGACTATGGCTACACCTTC. It codes for CASTIGVRGSDYGYTF.

The chain recombines TRBV6-5 with TRBJ2-1; 7 bases line up with TRBD1. The CDR3 is 14 residues long. V was clipped by 2 bases and J by 5 bases; unmatched bases: 3. From germline, CDR1 is MNHEY and CDR2 SVGAGI. The CDR3 nucleotides are TGTGCCAGCAGTTACATGGGACAGAACAATGAGCAGTTCTTC. Encoded protein: CASSYMGQNNEQFF.

The rearrangement uses TRBV10-3 and TRBJ2-7, with 11 bases that match TRBD2. The CDR3 totals 16 residues. Germline trimming cut 0 bases from V and 5 bases from J; bases unmatched to any gene: 6. Germline assignment: CDR1 ENHRY and CDR2 SYGVKD. The CDR3 region has the DNA TGTGCCATCAGTGAGTCGATAGGGACTAGCGGCGACGAGCAGTACTTC. It yields the protein CAISESIGTSGDEQYF.

This chain uses TRBV6-6 with TRBJ1-5, with D uncertain. Germline V gene lookup returns CDR1 MNHNY and CDR2 SVGAGI (reference sequence). The CDR3 runs 13 residues. The ends were cut back, 7 bases at V and 7 bases at J, with 14 bases in the middle. The CDR3 is CASTNTQEQPQHF. CDR3 nucleotides: TGTGCCAGCACTAACACTCAGGAACAGCCCCAGCATTTT.

This rearrangement joins TRBV6-1 to TRBJ1-6, with D possibly TRBD1 on 5 matching bases. V lost 3 bases and J lost 11, with 17 bases in between. The CDR3 is 15 residues long. Germline CDR1 MNHNS, CDR2 SASEGT. This chain's CDR3 is CASSDVGGMVPPLHF. CDR3 bases: TGTGCCAGCAGTGATGTCGGGGGGATGGTGCCACCCCTCCACTTT.

This clone has just one count. This chain joins TRBV2 and TRBJ2-1; 13 nucleotides agree with TRBD2. CDR3 length: 15 residues. Germline CDR1 and CDR2: SNHLY and FYNNEI. V shed 6 bases, J shed 2 bases, and the junction held 1 base outside the gene matches. The CDR3 DNA sequence: TGTGCCAGCAGAGGGACTAGCGGGACCTACAATGAGCAGTTCTTC. Translating it yields CASRGTSGTYNEQFF.

The V gene is TRBV10-3, the J gene TRBJ1-2, with TRBD1 matching 10 bases. The germline V gene has CDR1 ENHRY and CDR2 SYGVKD. V was clipped by 3 bases and J by 6 bases; unmatched bases: 1. The CDR3 is 13 amino acids. This CDR3 reads CAISEDRGHGYTF. The DNA of the CDR3 is TGTGCCATCAGTGAAGACAGGGGGCATGGCTACACCTTC.

The genes are TRBV14 and TRBJ1-3; 7 bases map to TRBD1. After removal of 5 bases from V and 1 base from J, the junction contained 2 bases not matched to a gene. This CDR3 has 14 residues. CDR1 SGHDN and CDR2 FVKESK come from the germline V gene. The CDR3 nucleotides read TGTGCCAGCAGCGGGACAGTTTCTGGAAACACCATATATTTT. This sequence encodes CASSGTVSGNTIYF.

V gene TRBV18 combines with J gene TRBJ2-1; the D gene is possibly TRBD2 (6 bases). The germline gives CDR1 KGHSH, CDR2 LQKENI. The CDR3 contains 12 residues. Trimming cost V 1 base and J 10 bases, with 8 bases left between them. The DNA for the CDR3 is TGTGCCAGCTCACCACTTGGAGGGGAGCAGTTCTTC. Amino acids: CASSPLGGEQFF.

The chain employs TRBV2 and TRBJ2-7; D possibly corresponds to TRBD2 (5 bases). CDR1 is SNHLY, CDR2 FYNNEI, per germline. V shed 3 bases and J shed 11 bases, with 14 bases lying between them. The CDR3 covers 12 residues. The DNA for the CDR3 is TGTGCCAGCAGTGACGACTCCCGGGGAAAGTACTTC. It specifies CASSDDSRGKYF.

The V gene is TRBV6-5, the J gene TRBJ2-7, with 7 bases that match TRBD1. The junction had 6 bases not matched to a gene; V was cut back by 8 bases and J by 2 bases. Germline V gene sequence: CDR1 MNHEY, CDR2 SVGAGI. CDR3 length: 13 residues. The CDR3 sequence is CASFKQGTYEQYF. The CDR3 DNA sequence: TGTGCCAGCTTTAAACAGGGGACCTACGAGCAGTACTTC.

A single count supports this clone. V gene TRBV5-1 combines with J gene TRBJ2-3; 8 nucleotides agree with TRBD2. This CDR3 is built from 16 residues. Trimming took 2 bases from V and 2 from J; bases not matched to a gene: 7. Germline V gene sequence: CDR1 SGHRS, CDR2 YFSETQ. The CDR3 region is CASSLSRGGLTDTQYF. CDR3 coding DNA: TGCGCCAGCAGCTTAAGCCGGGGGGGACTCACAGATACGCAGTATTTT.

The genes are TRBV10-3 and TRBJ2-1; D perhaps matches TRBD1 (6 bases). This CDR3 comprises 13 residues. Trimming stripped 7 bases from V and 1 base from J, with 8 bases between. Germline V gene sequence: CDR1 ENHRY, CDR2 SYGVKD. The CDR3 DNA is TGTGCCATCACTGGACAGTCCTACAATGAGCAGTTCTTC. This encodes CAITGQSYNEQFF.

The V and J genes are TRBV4-2 and TRBJ2-7, with TRBD2 as a possible D gene (6 bases). There are 14 residues in the CDR3. The V gene lost 4 bases and the J gene lost 2 bases, with 12 bases spanning the gap. Per the germline V gene, CDR1 is LGHNA and CDR2 is YNFKEQ. CDR3 in amino acids: CASSPPGLPYEQYF. DNA of the CDR3: TGTGCCAGCAGCCCTCCGGGACTCCCCTACGAGCAGTACTTC.

This clone was picked up one time. V gene TRBV9 combines with J gene TRBJ2-3, with D tentatively TRBD2 (5 bases). CDR1 is SGDLS, CDR2 YYNGEE, per germline. This CDR3 spans 15 amino acids. V was shortened by 4 bases and J by 4 bases, with 16 bases between the two germline ends. This CDR3 is CASSLGSTGADTQYF. As DNA, the CDR3 is TGTGCCAGCAGCCTTGGGAGCACCGGGGCAGATACGCAGTATTTT.

The rearrangement links TRBV6-5 to TRBJ2-7; D is unresolved. The CDR3 is 12 residues long. Germline values: CDR1 MNHEY, CDR2 SVGAGI. V dropped 6 bases and J dropped 3 bases, with 9 bases sitting between them. CDR3 protein: CASSRQDYEQYF. The CDR3 DNA follows: TGTGCCAGCAGCCGCCAGGACTACGAGCAGTACTTC.

The gene calls are TRBV4-2 and TRBJ2-4, with 12 bases matching TRBD2. The junction had 12 bases not matched to a gene; V was cut back by 5 bases and J by 1 base. CDR3 size: 19 residues. CDR1 and CDR2 (germline): LGHNA, YNFKEQ. CDR3: CASSSFASGRAIAKNIQYF. CDR3 DNA sequence: TGTGCCAGCAGCTCGTTTGCTAGCGGGAGGGCCATTGCCAAAAACATTCAGTACTTC.